These T cell receptor beta chains were read from a single sample in a study of blood T cells in healthy people across ages. TCRdb re-analysed the 5' RACE reads in MiXCR, keeping a single row per CDR3 protein. The profile covers about 680,000 distinct CDR3 sequences, with roughly 50% appearing a single time and 25% to 35% taken by the ten largest. The specimen sequenced was blood. The source is a woman aged 60-70 years in good health. Each CDR3 is given with its conserved first and last residue. D genes are given only for firm matches.

TRBV27	.	TRBJ2-6	CASSSTASGANVLTF
TRBV24-1	TRBD2	TRBJ2-3	CATSGRTSGRWWTDTQYF
TRBV13	.	TRBJ1-2	CASSINRKLYGYTF
TRBV6-6	.	TRBJ2-1	CASKNPQGYNEQFF
TRBV7-9	TRBD2	TRBJ2-7	CASSLGGSKHEQYF
TRBV28	.	.	CASSSTETGYEQYF
TRBV2	TRBD2	TRBJ2-3	CASISGRATDTQYF
TRBV20-1	TRBD1	TRBJ1-1	CSARGNKDEAFF
TRBV20-1	TRBD1	TRBJ2-7	CSATSPRDRTYEQYF
TRBV5-1	.	TRBJ2-3	CASSRTGHQEGRTQYF
TRBV7-9	.	TRBJ2-1	CASSLSRRTYNEQFF
TRBV7-9	.	TRBJ2-6	CASSFQRTSGANVLTF
TRBV20-1	.	TRBJ1-2	CSAPRPDSANYGYTF
TRBV28	TRBD2	TRBJ2-1	CASRSSGRPPEQFF
TRBV2	.	TRBJ2-4	CASSQGGEGNIQYF
TRBV5-5	.	TRBJ2-1	CASSSRPGTSNEQFF
TRBV28	TRBD2	TRBJ2-5	CASSQGLLRREGNVTQYF
TRBV12-5	TRBD1	TRBJ1-6	CASGLRDRTKKPLHF
TRBV15	.	TRBJ1-1	CATSRDLVNTEAFF
TRBV10-3	.	TRBJ1-4	CAISLRGNEKLFF
TRBV6-2/TRBV6-3	.	TRBJ2-1	CASSEQTYNEQFF
TRBV20-1	.	TRBJ1-2	CSARDGVNYGYTF
TRBV5-1	TRBD2	TRBJ2-7	CASPGTSGSYEQYF
TRBV20-1	.	TRBJ1-4	CSARGGGPVELFF
TRBV25-1	TRBD2	TRBJ2-5	CASSEGGTETQYF
TRBV28	.	TRBJ2-3	CASSPRDRGTDTQYF
TRBV30	.	TRBJ2-7	CAWSSGRGPYEQYF
TRBV12-3/TRBV12-4	.	TRBJ1-5	CASSASVTGHDQPQHF
TRBV24-1	.	TRBJ1-2	CATSDRLRYTF
TRBV4-3	.	TRBJ2-3	CASSQDEQNTRYF
TRBV12-5	.	TRBJ2-3	CVSGLGYTDTQYF
TRBV4-3	TRBD1	TRBJ2-6	CASSHGTATSGANVLTF
TRBV15	TRBD2	TRBJ2-7	CATSRGGLAAYEQYF
TRBV7-8	.	TRBJ2-7	CASSLVSGSTYEQYF
TRBV2	.	TRBJ2-1	CASSDAAGEQFF
TRBV4-3	TRBD2	TRBJ2-1	CASSQETTTSGRRDEQFF
TRBV7-2	.	TRBJ2-7	CASSSPGRVYEQYF
TRBV5-1	TRBD1	TRBJ2-1	CASSKDRALGEQFF
TRBV6-5	.	TRBJ1-6	CASSPKHRNSPLHF
TRBV7-2	TRBD2	TRBJ2-7	CASSHSGSPPLDEQYF
TRBV11-2	.	TRBJ2-1	CASRLSAGNYNEQFF
TRBV5-1	TRBD1	TRBJ2-5	CASSRGQGNQETQYF
TRBV20-1	.	TRBJ2-1	CSAHVSIGNEQFF
TRBV29-1	.	TRBJ1-1	CSAKVGEAFF
TRBV14	.	TRBJ2-4	CASSQGTGTVGYF
TRBV29-1	TRBD2	TRBJ2-2	CSVVSPTSGSIAGELFF
TRBV7-9	TRBD2	TRBJ2-6	CASSLGGSGRSGANVLTF
TRBV29-1	.	TRBJ1-2	CSTPRPYYGYTF
TRBV7-3	.	TRBJ2-2	CASSLMVGGLNTGELFF
TRBV10-3	.	TRBJ2-3	CAIRVQGSTDTQYF
TRBV20-1	.	TRBJ2-1	CSARESGDYNEQFF
TRBV7-3	.	TRBJ2-1	CASSLTIARYNEQFF
TRBV29-1	TRBD2	TRBJ2-7	CSVEGGLAEQYF
TRBV5-1	TRBD1	TRBJ2-7	CASSPGQGDDEQYF